One sample yielded the 20 T cell receptor beta chains listed below, sequenced in a study of T cells in Graves' hyperthyroidism and ophthalmopathy. Template material for amplifying TCR beta CDR3 regions consisted of RNA transcripts. TCR CDR3 regions were first amplified by RT-PCR with HTBI primers. Each CDR3 protein gets one entry after TCRdb re-called the multiplex PCR reads with MiXCR. The sample consists of 600,000 to 850,000 distinct CDR3 sequences, over 15% of them appearing once. Sequencing was carried out using blood. The receptors stem from a woman between 45 and 65 years old with Graves' hyperthyroidism that later progressed to Graves' ophthalmopathy.

The genes are TRBV20-1 and TRBJ1-6, with 7 bases that match TRBD1. Germline loops: CDR1 DFQATT, CDR2 SNEGSKA (reference sequence). The CDR3 loop spans 16 amino acids. The trim removed 0 bases at V and 4 bases at J, leaving 6 bases unmatched. CDR3 sequence: CSARETGRGYNSPLHF. The DNA for the CDR3 is TGCAGTGCTAGAGAGACAGGGAGAGGGTATAATTCACCCCTCCACTTT.

This chain links TRBV12-3 or TRBV12-4 with TRBJ2-1, with TRBD1 identical over 8 bases. With 3 bases clipped from V and 4 bases from J, the junction kept 5 bases outside the gene matches. The CDR3 length is 15 residues. CDR3 region: CASSFRQGYYNEQFF. In nucleotides, the CDR3 is TGTGCCAGCAGTTTTAGACAGGGGTATTACAATGAGCAGTTCTTC.

This clonotype was recorded a few times. The V call is TRBV6-5, the J call TRBJ2-1, with TRBD2 as a possible D gene (5 bases). Trimming took 7 bases from V and 0 from J, leaving 13 bases between them. The CDR3 has 15 residues. CDR1 is MNHEY and CDR2 is SVGAGI in the germline V gene. CDR3 sequence (DNA): TGTGCCAGCAACCAGGTTAGCGACTCCTACAATGAGCAGTTCTTC. Its protein product is CASNQVSDSYNEQFF.

The chain uses TRBV12-3 or TRBV12-4 and TRBJ1-2; TRBD1 might be the D (6 bases). The CDR3 extends over 18 amino acids. The V end was cut by 5 bases, the J end by 4 bases, with 26 bases between. CDR3 DNA: TGTGCCAGCAGTGACAACCGGGACAAAACCAGGAGTAGCTATGGCTACACCTTC. Its translation: CASSDNRDKTRSSYGYTF.

This chain connects TRBV2 to TRBJ1-5; the match to TRBD1 covers 7 bases. The CDR3 consists of 15 residues. Germline V gene data show CDR1 as SNHLY and CDR2 as FYNNEI. Unmatched junction bases numbered 4, after V lost 4 bases and J lost 1 base. The CDR3 DNA sequence: TGTGCCAGCAGTGCCAGGGGGGGGAGCAATCAGCCCCAGCATTTT. This gives the protein CASSARGGSNQPQHF.

This clonotype was counted a few times. The J gene is TRBJ2-3, the V gene TRBV3-1; D unresolved. Germline V gene lookup returns CDR1 LGHDT and CDR2 YNNKEL (reference sequence). Trimming stripped 8 bases from V and 1 base from J, with 10 bases between. The CDR3 totals 13 residues. CDR3 bases: TGTGCCAGCGCGTGGCGCGGCACAGATACGCAGTATTTT. Protein sequence: CASAWRGTDTQYF.

Ten or more counts support this clonotype. V gene TRBV6-5 combines with J gene TRBJ1-5; TRBD1 agrees at 12 bases. The CDR3 has 15 residues. J gave up 6 bases and V 5 bases, and 5 bases lay outside the gene matches. The germline V gene encodes CDR1 MNHEY and CDR2 SVGAGI. CDR3 residues: CASSGGTGGGQPQHF. CDR3 in DNA: TGTGCCAGCAGTGGAGGGACAGGGGGCGGTCAGCCCCAGCATTTT.

V gene TRBV5-1 combines with J gene TRBJ2-1, with 15 nucleotides matching TRBD2. Trimming at V came to 7 bases and at J to 8 bases, leaving 4 bases not matched to a gene. The CDR3 totals 14 residues. The V gene's germline CDR1 is SGHRS and CDR2 YFSETQ. The CDR3 bases are TGCGCCAGCGGACTAGCGGGGGGGCGGGATGAGCAGTTCTTC. Residues: CASGLAGGRDEQFF.

The chain uses TRBV5-1 and TRBJ2-1, with D perhaps matching TRBD2 (5 bases). Trimming shortened V by 0 bases and J by 0 bases, and 10 bases separated the two germline ends. The germline V gene has CDR1 SGHRS and CDR2 YFSETQ. The CDR3 runs 16 residues. CDR3 in amino acids: CASSLATSLSYNEQFF. In nucleotides, the CDR3 is TGCGCCAGCAGCTTGGCTACTAGTCTCTCCTACAATGAGCAGTTCTTC.

This rearrangement joins TRBV20-1 to TRBJ1-5; TRBD1 agrees at 8 bases. Germline V gene data show CDR1 as DFQATT and CDR2 as SNEGSKA (reference sequence). V lost 4 bases to trimming and J lost 5 bases; unmatched junction nucleotides: 4. The CDR3 is 13 amino acids. CDR3 sequence (DNA): TGCAGTGCTACGGACAGGGTTGATCAGCCCCAGCATTTT. Its translation: CSATDRVDQPQHF.

The chain joins TRBV6-1 to TRBJ2-2, with a possible D match to TRBD2 (6 bases). Germline CDR1 is MNHNS and CDR2 is SASEGT. V was cut by 3 bases and J by 2 bases, with 13 bases left in between. The CDR3 spans 16 residues. CDR3 nucleotide sequence: TGTGCCAGCAGTGATTACGGGCGGGGAAACACCGGGGAGCTGTTTTTT. Its protein is CASSDYGRGNTGELFF.

This clonotype was found a few times. The chain employs TRBV6-1 and TRBJ2-7; D call uncertain. The CDR3 contains 14 residues. Germline V lookup: CDR1 MNHNS, CDR2 SASEGT. V lost 0 bases and J 4 bases, leaving 10 bases between the germline ends. The CDR3 is CASSEAPTPYEQYF. The CDR3 coding sequence is TGTGCCAGCAGTGAAGCCCCCACTCCATACGAGCAGTACTTC.

The V gene is TRBV9, the J gene TRBJ1-6, with D possibly TRBD1 on 5 matching bases. V lost 3 bases to trimming and J lost 8 bases, with 15 bases between them. The CDR3 contains 15 residues. Germline V gene sequence: CDR1 SGDLS, CDR2 YYNGEE. CDR3 sequence reads: CASSEGRWRDSPLHF. In nucleotides, the CDR3 is TGTGCCAGCAGCGAGGGACGGTGGCGGGATTCACCCCTCCACTTT. The full variable domain, with the rest looked up from reference TRBV9 and TRBJ1-6, is DSGVTQTPKHLITATGQRVTLRCSPRSGDLSVYWYQQSLDQGLQFLIQYYNGEERAKGNILERFSAQQFPDLHSELNLSSLELGDSALYFCASSEGRWRDSPLHFGNGTRLTVT.

This chain links TRBV7-3 with TRBJ2-1; 10 positions agree with TRBD2. The V and J ends lost 4 bases and 5 bases, in that order; junction bases with no gene match: 11. CDR3 size: 17 residues. CDR1 is SGHTA and CDR2 is FQGTGA in the germline V gene. The CDR3 spells CASSSRSSGGVDNEQFF. CDR3 DNA sequence: TGTGCCAGCAGCTCTAGGTCCAGCGGGGGGGTCGACAATGAGCAGTTCTTC.

This clonotype was detected a few times. The V and J genes are TRBV20-1 and TRBJ2-3, with D maybe TRBD2 (6 bases). The CDR3 is made up of 17 amino acids. CDR1 and CDR2 from the germline V gene are DFQATT and SNEGSKA (reference sequence). V lost 0 bases to trimming and J lost 2 bases, with 18 bases between them. This CDR3 reads CSARDLGTGGLTDTQYF. Written as DNA, the CDR3 is TGCAGTGCTAGAGATCTCGGGACTGGCGGCCTCACAGATACGCAGTATTTT.

The sample holds a few counts of this clonotype. The chain carries TRBV30 and TRBJ1-2; no clear D gene. Per germline, CDR1 GTSNPN and CDR2 SVGIG (reference sequence). Trimming took off 3 bases at V and 0 bases at J, with 8 bases between the two ends. This CDR3 comprises 13 residues. CDR3 in amino acids: CAWRSSPNYGYTF. Here the CDR3 DNA reads TGTGCCTGGAGATCCAGCCCTAACTATGGCTACACCTTC.

In this sample, this clonotype turned up many times. J is TRBJ2-1 and V is TRBV12-3 or TRBV12-4, with 10 positions matching TRBD1. This CDR3 has 16 residues. Losses at the gene ends were 8 bases for V and 5 bases for J; bases not matched to a gene: 12. DNA of the CDR3: TGTGCCAGCTCCCGACTGAAGGACAGGGGGGACAATGAGCAGTTCTTC. As protein: CASSRLKDRGDNEQFF.

This clonotype was observed at least ten times. This sequence joins TRBV7-2 and TRBJ1-5; 8 bases align to TRBD1. The germline CDR1 and CDR2 sequences are SGHTA and FQGNSA. The CDR3 spans 19 residues. After removal of 5 bases from V and 0 bases from J, the junction contained 15 bases not matched to a gene. The CDR3 sequence: CASSAQSSARGPSNQPQHF. The CDR3 DNA sequence: TGTGCCAGCAGCGCCCAGAGCAGTGCCAGGGGGCCTAGCAATCAGCCCCAGCATTTT.

This clonotype was seen more than once but under ten times. The V and J genes are TRBV5-6 and TRBJ1-2, with a weak D call TRBD1 (5 bases). Germline values: CDR1 SGHDT, CDR2 YYEEEE. The CDR3 is made up of 15 amino acids. The germline V and J ends were trimmed by 2 bases and 5 bases, with 16 bases remaining between them. CDR3 residues: CASSFGAAPLYGYTF. For the CDR3, the DNA is TGTGCCAGCAGCTTTGGGGCAGCCCCCCTTTATGGCTACACCTTC.

The chain employs TRBV20-1 and TRBJ1-1; a possible D gene is TRBD1 (5 bases). The CDR3 has 14 amino acids. The germline gives CDR1 DFQATT, CDR2 SNEGSKA (reference sequence). The V gene lost 0 bases and the J gene lost 4 bases, with 12 bases spanning the gap. The CDR3 DNA is TGCAGTGCTAGAGATGCCCGGGGCGGCACTGAAGCTTTCTTT. Its protein is CSARDARGGTEAFF.